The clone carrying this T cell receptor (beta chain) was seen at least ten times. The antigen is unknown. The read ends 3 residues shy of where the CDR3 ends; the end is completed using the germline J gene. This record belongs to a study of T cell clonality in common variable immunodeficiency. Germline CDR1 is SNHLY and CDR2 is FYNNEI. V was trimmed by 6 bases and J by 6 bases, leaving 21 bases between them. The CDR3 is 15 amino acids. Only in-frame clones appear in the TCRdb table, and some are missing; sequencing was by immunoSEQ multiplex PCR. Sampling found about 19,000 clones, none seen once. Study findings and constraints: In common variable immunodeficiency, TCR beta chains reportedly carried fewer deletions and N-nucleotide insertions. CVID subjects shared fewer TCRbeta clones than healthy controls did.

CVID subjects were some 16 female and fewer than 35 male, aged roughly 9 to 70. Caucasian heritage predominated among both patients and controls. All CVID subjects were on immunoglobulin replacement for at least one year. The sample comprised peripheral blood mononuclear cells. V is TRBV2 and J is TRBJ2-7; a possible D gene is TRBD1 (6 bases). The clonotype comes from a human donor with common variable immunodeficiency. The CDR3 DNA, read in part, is TGTGCCAGCAGCTTCACGAGGGGGATTGGTGGCGAG. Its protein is CASSFTRGIGGE. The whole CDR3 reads CASSFTRGIGGEQYF.